The 21 T cell receptor beta chains listed next were all sequenced from one sample in a study of graft-versus-host responses after intestinal transplantation. Profiled with immunoSEQ multiplex PCR; TCRdb holds only in-frame clones, not every one. The sample has some 44,000 clones; about 95% are singletons. This sample comprised PBMCs, obtained 335 days after intestinal transplant. These receptors all come from a human patient who received an intestinal transplant, so some T cells may come from the graft donor.

CDR3 coding DNA: TGTGCCAGCAGCCGAGCGGGAGATATGGATACGCAGTATTTT. Translated: CASSRAGDMDTQYF. V and J are TRBV4-2 and TRBJ2-3; 8 bases fit TRBD2. The V gene end was trimmed by 4 bases and the J gene end by 6 bases; junction bases not matched to a gene: 6. This CDR3 is built from 14 residues. Germline V gene lookup returns CDR1 LGHNA and CDR2 YNFKEQ.

The J gene is TRBJ2-7, the V gene TRBV5-4; D unresolved. The germline gives CDR1 SGHNT, CDR2 YYREEE (reference sequence). Between the trimmed V and J ends, which lost 0 bases and 0 bases, there was a span of 13 bases. The CDR3 spans 16 residues. Written as DNA, the CDR3 is TGTGCCAGCAGCTTGGATGCTCTAGGAGCCTCCTACGAGCAGTACTTC. Amino acids: CASSLDALGASYEQYF.

The chain is built from TRBV7-9 and TRBJ2-1; D is perhaps TRBD1 or TRBD2 (6 bases each). Deletions cut 5 bases from V and 0 bases from J, with 14 bases between. The CDR3 covers 16 residues. Germline assignment: CDR1 SEHNR and CDR2 FQNEAQ (reference sequence). CDR3 protein: CASSPNTGASYNEQFF. Here the CDR3 DNA reads TGTGCCAGCAGCCCCAACACGGGGGCCTCCTACAATGAGCAGTTCTTC.

The chain recombines TRBV7-2 with TRBJ2-7, with TRBD1 matching 10 bases. CDR3 length: 17 amino acids. From germline, CDR1 is SGHTA and CDR2 FQGNSA. Trimming removed 5 bases from V and 2 bases from J; junction bases left unmatched: 12. The CDR3 loop is CASSPKRTGGIPYEQYF. In DNA, the CDR3 is TGTGCCAGCAGCCCCAAGAGGACAGGGGGAATTCCCTACGAGCAGTACTTC.

The chain links TRBV5-4 to TRBJ2-7; 10 bases are a match to TRBD1. This CDR3 contains 16 residues. The junction had 10 bases not matched to a gene; V was cut back by 0 bases and J by 7 bases. Looked up from germline, CDR1 is SGHNT and CDR2 is YYREEE (reference sequence). As DNA, the CDR3 is TGTGCCAGCAGCTTGGAAGCGGGGACAGGGGTGTGGGAGCAGTACTTC. The encoded protein is CASSLEAGTGVWEQYF.

The chain uses TRBV2 and TRBJ2-5; TRBD2 might be the D (5 bases). The CDR3 is 13 amino acids. The germline V gene has CDR1 SNHLY and CDR2 FYNNEI. Trimming stripped 7 bases from V and 0 bases from J, with 9 bases between. The CDR3 DNA reads TGTGCCAGCATAATGCGGGACCAAGAGACCCAGTACTTC. Its translation: CASIMRDQETQYF.

This CDR3 reads CASSLDTRPDTQYF. CDR3 bases: TGCGCCAGCAGCTTGGACACCAGGCCAGATACGCAGTATTTT. This sequence joins TRBV5-1 and TRBJ2-3; D unclear. In germline, CDR1 is SGHRS, CDR2 YFSETQ. Trimming took 0 bases from V and 4 from J, leaving 9 bases between them. This CDR3 region has 14 residues. Variable domain in full (rest from reference TRBV5-1 and TRBJ2-3): KAGVTQTPRYLIKTRGQQVTLSCSPISGHRSVSWYQQTPGQGLQFLFEYFSETQRNKGNFPGRFSGRQFSNSRSEMNVSTLELGDSALYLCASSLDTRPDTQYFGPGTRLTVL.

V is TRBV19 and J is TRBJ1-1, with D unclear. This CDR3 spans 15 amino acids. Germline V gives CDR1 LNHDA, CDR2 SQIVND (reference sequence). The V and J ends lost 3 bases and 1 base respectively, with 12 bases between them. CDR3 sequence reads: CASSIMGMSNTEAFF. The CDR3 coding sequence is TGTGCCAGTAGTATTATGGGGATGTCGAACACTGAAGCTTTCTTT.

V and J are TRBV5-6 and TRBJ1-2; a weak D match, TRBD1 (5 bases). Germline loops: CDR1 SGHDT, CDR2 YYEEEE. V was shortened by 3 bases and J by 3 bases, with 9 bases between the two germline ends. This CDR3 has 13 residues. The DNA of the CDR3 is TGTGCCAGCAGCTCTACGACAGACTATGGCTACACCTTC. It codes for CASSSTTDYGYTF.

The chain is built from TRBV5-5 and TRBJ1-4; no firm D call. The V and J ends lost 4 bases and 3 bases respectively, with 10 bases between them. Germline V lookup: CDR1 SGHKS, CDR2 YYEKEE (reference sequence). The CDR3 runs to 14 residues. CDR3 protein: CASSTGLPNEKLFF. CDR3 bases: TGTGCCAGCAGCACGGGCCTCCCTAATGAAAAACTGTTTTTT.

V and J are TRBV11-2 and TRBJ2-2, with no clear D. V was pared by 0 bases and J by 7 bases, with 3 bases between. CDR3 size: 12 residues. Germline V gene data show CDR1 as SGHAT and CDR2 as FQNNGV. The CDR3 DNA sequence: TGTGCCAGCAGCTTAGATAGCGGGGAGCTGTTTTTT. Amino acids: CASSLDSGELFF.

The chain employs TRBV27 and TRBJ2-3, with D possibly TRBD2 on 5 matching bases. The CDR3 loop spans 14 amino acids. V was pared by 6 bases and J by 1 base, with 11 bases between. CDR1 MNHEY and CDR2 SMNVEV come from the germline V gene (reference sequence). The CDR3 reads CASRHFSGTDTQYF. The CDR3 coding sequence is TGTGCCAGCAGACACTTTAGCGGCACAGATACGCAGTATTTT.

This clone was found once. This chain uses TRBV18 with TRBJ1-2; D gene uncertain. Between the trimmed V and J ends, which lost 3 bases and 3 bases, there was a span of 8 bases. Germline values: CDR1 KGHSH, CDR2 LQKENI. The CDR3 consists of 13 residues. CDR3 sequence reads: CASSPESDYGYTF. DNA for the CDR3: TGTGCCAGCTCACCGGAATCCGACTATGGCTACACCTTC.

The rearrangement joins TRBV9 to TRBJ2-3; a possible D gene is TRBD2 (6 bases). In germline, CDR1 is SGDLS, CDR2 YYNGEE. This CDR3 is 14 amino acids long. Trimming took off 0 bases at V and 4 bases at J, with 9 bases between the two ends. The CDR3 coding sequence is TGTGCCAGCAGCGTAGATGGACTACCAGATACGCAGTATTTT. Residues: CASSVDGLPDTQYF.

This clone has only one observation. The chain carries TRBV11-2 and TRBJ2-3, with D tentatively TRBD2 (5 bases). The V end lost 5 bases, the J end lost 5 bases, and 17 bases lay between the germline ends. The germline V gene encodes CDR1 SGHAT and CDR2 FQNNGV. The length of the CDR3 is 15 residues. The CDR3 coding sequence is TGTGCCAGCAGCCGACCCGGGGTGGCTGGAGATACGCAGTATTTT. Translated, it gives CASSRPGVAGDTQYF.

This chain links TRBV27 with TRBJ1-5, with a tentative D call TRBD1 (5 bases). Trimming shortened V by 7 bases and J by 5 bases, and 12 bases separated the two germline ends. Per germline, CDR1 MNHEY and CDR2 SMNVEV (reference sequence). The CDR3 totals 13 residues. The CDR3 protein is CASKRVGDQPQHF. The DNA for the CDR3 is TGTGCCAGCAAGAGGGTAGGGGATCAGCCCCAGCATTTT.

This clone has just one count. The chain has TRBV12-5 and TRBJ1-1; D gene ambiguous. This CDR3 region has 13 residues. From germline, CDR1 is LGHNT and CDR2 FRNRAP. V was cut by 8 bases and J by 0 bases, with 10 bases left in between. The CDR3 sequence: CASRRSLNTEAFF. CDR3 in DNA: TGTGCTAGTCGTCGCAGTTTGAACACTGAAGCTTTCTTT.

As concerns this clone: Additional DNA sequences in this sample encode the identical CDR3. This chain uses TRBV7-9 with TRBJ2-3; D is ambiguous. Trimming removed 5 bases from V and 2 bases from J, with 14 bases in between. The germline gives CDR1 SEHNR, CDR2 FQNEAQ (reference sequence). This CDR3 spans 15 amino acids. The CDR3 coding sequence is TGTGCCAGCAGCCTAAGCAGACTTTTCACAGATACGCAGTATTTT. Its protein is CASSLSRLFTDTQYF.

This clone was counted a single time. The chain has TRBV30 and TRBJ2-1; 10 bases align to TRBD2. Germline values: CDR1 GTSNPN, CDR2 SVGIG (reference sequence). The CDR3 sequence is 16 residues long. V trimming: 2 bases; J trimming: 8 bases; junction bases outside the gene matches: 12. This chain's CDR3 is CAWSHENSGRPDEQFF. The CDR3 region has the DNA TGTGCCTGGAGTCACGAAAATAGCGGGAGGCCCGATGAGCAGTTCTTC.

The chain has TRBV9 and TRBJ2-7; D is unclear. The CDR3 length is 15 residues. With 0 bases removed from V and 3 bases from J, the gap between germline ends came to 13 bases. Germline V CDR1 and CDR2: SGDLS, YYNGEE. As DNA, the CDR3 is TGTGCCAGCAGCGTAGGAGGAACGGCGCACTACGAGCAGTACTTC. Encoded protein: CASSVGGTAHYEQYF.

This rearrangement joins TRBV18 to TRBJ1-1, with D possibly TRBD1 on 5 matching bases. The CDR3 spans 16 residues. Germline loops: CDR1 KGHSH, CDR2 LQKENI. Trimming stripped 6 bases from V and 5 bases from J, with 22 bases between. Written as DNA, the CDR3 is TGTGCCAGCTCGCACCGGGACCTTACACTGAGGACTGAAGCTTTCTTT. This translates into CASSHRDLTLRTEAFF.